A single TCR beta chain is shown here with its context. Antigen specificity is unknown. The record originates from a study of T-cell memory formation after mild COVID-19. Turning to the study itself: The two donors had largely donor-specific TCR clusters. Study-wide results and limits: Cross-reactive memory seemingly joined, as some responding clones were found in pre-infection memory. Those CD4+ clones that contracted were mainly in CM and EM (CD8+ ones in EMRA).

TCRdb used MiXCR to reprocess the 5' RACE reads, holding one entry per CDR3 protein. The sample lists fewer than 600,000 distinct CDR3 sequences; about 20% were seen once. This CDR3 region has 15 residues. Germline lookup yields CDR1 MNHNS and CDR2 SASEGT. V was pared by 6 bases and J by 0 bases, with 12 bases between. The chain recombines TRBV6-1 with TRBJ1-3; D unclear. The source is an adult woman who had mild COVID-19 (a few samples of this study predate the infection). Cell type and time point are not known. The sequenced material came from PBMCs or a T cell subset sorted from them (not recorded which). The CDR3 sequence: CASSPKVYSGNTIYF. CDR3 bases: TGTGCCAGCAGCCCGAAGGTTTACTCTGGAAACACCATATATTTT.